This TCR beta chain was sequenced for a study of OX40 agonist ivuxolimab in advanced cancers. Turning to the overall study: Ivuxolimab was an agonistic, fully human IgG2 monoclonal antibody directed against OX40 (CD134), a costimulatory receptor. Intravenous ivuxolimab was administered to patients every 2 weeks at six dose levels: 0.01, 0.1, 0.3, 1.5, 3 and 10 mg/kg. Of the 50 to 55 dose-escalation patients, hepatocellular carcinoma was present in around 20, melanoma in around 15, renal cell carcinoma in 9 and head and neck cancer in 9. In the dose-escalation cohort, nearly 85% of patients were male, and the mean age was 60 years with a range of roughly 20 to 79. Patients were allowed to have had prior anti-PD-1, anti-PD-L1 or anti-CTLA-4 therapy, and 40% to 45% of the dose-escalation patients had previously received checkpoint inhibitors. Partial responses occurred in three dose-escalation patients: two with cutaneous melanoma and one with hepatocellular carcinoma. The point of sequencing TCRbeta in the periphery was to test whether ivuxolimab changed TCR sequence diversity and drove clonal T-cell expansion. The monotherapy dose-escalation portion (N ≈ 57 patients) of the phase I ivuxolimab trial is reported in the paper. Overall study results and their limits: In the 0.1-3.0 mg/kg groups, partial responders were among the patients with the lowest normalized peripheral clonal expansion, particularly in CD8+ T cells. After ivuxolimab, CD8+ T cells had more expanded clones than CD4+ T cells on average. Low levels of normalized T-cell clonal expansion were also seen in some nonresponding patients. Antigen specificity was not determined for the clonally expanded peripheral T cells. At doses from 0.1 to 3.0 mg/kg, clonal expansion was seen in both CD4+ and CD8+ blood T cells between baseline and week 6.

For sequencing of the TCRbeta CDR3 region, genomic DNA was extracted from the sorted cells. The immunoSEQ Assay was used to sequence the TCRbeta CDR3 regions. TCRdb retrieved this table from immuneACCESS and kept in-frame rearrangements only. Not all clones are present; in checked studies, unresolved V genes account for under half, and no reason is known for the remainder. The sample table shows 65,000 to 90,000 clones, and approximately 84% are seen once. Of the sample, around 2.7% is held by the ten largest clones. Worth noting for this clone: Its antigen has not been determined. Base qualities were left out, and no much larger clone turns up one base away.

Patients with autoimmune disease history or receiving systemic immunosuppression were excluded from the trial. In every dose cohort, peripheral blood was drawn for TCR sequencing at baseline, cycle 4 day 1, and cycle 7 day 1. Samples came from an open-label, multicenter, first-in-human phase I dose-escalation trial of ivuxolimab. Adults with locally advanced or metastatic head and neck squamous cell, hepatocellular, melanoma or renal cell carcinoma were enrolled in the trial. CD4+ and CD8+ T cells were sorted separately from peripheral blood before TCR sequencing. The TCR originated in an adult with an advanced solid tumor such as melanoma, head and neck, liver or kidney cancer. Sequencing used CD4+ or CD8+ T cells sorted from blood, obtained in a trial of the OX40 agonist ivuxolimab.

CDR3 reads: CASSLTQFYYEQYF. The DNA sequence is given as TGTGCCAGCAGCTTAACACAGTTTTACTACGAGCAGTACTTC. The chain was built from TRBV7-3 and TRBJ2-7, with an unclear D gene assignment. Trimming removed 0 bases from V and 3 bases from J, leaving 9 bases between the germline ends. CDR1 and CDR2, per the germline V gene, are SGHTA and FQGTGA. The CDR3 starts with the cysteine, ends with the phenylalanine, and has 14 residues. The only DNA kept is the CDR3, 42 bases in frame from the first base.